This TCR beta chain came from a study of T cell responses to AZD1222 COVID-19 vaccine. Study results and limitations: Spike was spanned by vaccine-associated CD4 TCRs, which were dominant at 160-218 and 743-854. A mostly white British donor set with more females was recruited, and clonal diversity was possibly underestimated.

Repertoires were generated with immunoSEQ multiplex PCR, while TCRdb's copy carries only in-frame clones and drops some. The sample contains roughly 150,000 clones, 87% of which appear only once. Regarding this clone: The antigen remains unidentified.

The CDR3 length is 14 residues. Germline loops: CDR1 MNHEY, CDR2 SVGEGT. V was pared by 6 bases and J by 7 bases, with 7 bases of the junction left unmatched. The sequencing here drew on peripheral blood, taken 28 days after the second AZD1222 dose. The TCR sequence derives from an adult who received the AZD1222 COVID-19 vaccine. This chain connects TRBV6-2 or TRBV6-3 to TRBJ1-5, with 9 bases identical to TRBD1. CDR3 bases: TGTGCCAGCAGCCGGACAGGGGTCCGGCAGCCCCAGCATTTT. It yields the protein CASSRTGVRQPQHF.